The 26 T cell receptor beta chains below all came from one sample that was sequenced in a study of memory CD4+ T cells and cytomegalovirus serostatus. TCRdb's copy holds only in-frame clones and misses some; the assay was immunoSEQ multiplex PCR. Altogether some 30,000 clones are present, about 76% being singletons, with the ten largest covering 0.5% to 0.65%. The sort gate was single viable CD3+CD4+CD8-CD45RO+ cells for memory CD4+ T cells. Sequenced sample: memory CD4+ T cells from blood. The source of these receptors is an adult in good health and CMV-seronegative. Some clones in this sample may be carry-over from other donors' samples.

The rearrangement links TRBV19 to TRBJ2-3; perhaps TRBD2 as D (6 bases). V was shortened by 4 bases and J by 6 bases, with 14 bases between the two germline ends. The CDR3 loop spans 14 amino acids. CDR1 and CDR2 (germline): LNHDA, SQIVND (reference sequence). CDR3: CASSTKTSSDTQYF. CDR3 bases: TGTGCCAGTAGTACGAAGACTAGTTCCGATACGCAGTATTTT.

The chain has TRBV5-4 and TRBJ1-2, with 7 nucleotides matching TRBD1. V lost 0 bases to trimming and J lost 8 bases; unmatched junction nucleotides: 7. This CDR3 region has 14 residues. Per germline, CDR1 SGHNT and CDR2 YYREEE (reference sequence). The CDR3 loop is CASSLGGQRWGYTF. Written as DNA, the CDR3 is TGTGCCAGCAGCTTGGGGGGACAGAGATGGGGCTACACCTTC.

The V and J genes are TRBV2 and TRBJ2-3; 9 bases are shared with TRBD2. CDR1 SNHLY and CDR2 FYNNEI come from the germline V gene. The trim removed 3 bases at V and 3 bases at J, leaving 4 bases unmatched. The CDR3 is 15 amino acids. CDR3 DNA sequence: TGTGCCAGCAGTGAGCGGCGGGGGGGGACAGATACGCAGTATTTT. Amino acid sequence: CASSERRGGTDTQYF.

V usage is TRBV18 and J usage is TRBJ1-3, with D unresolved. V was shortened by 1 base and J by 0 bases, with 7 bases between the two germline ends. The CDR3 spans 15 residues. CDR1 is KGHSH, CDR2 LQKENI, per germline. For the CDR3, the DNA is TGTGCCAGCTCACCACAGTTTTACTCTGGAAACACCATATATTTT. Residues: CASSPQFYSGNTIYF.

The chain combines TRBV27 with TRBJ1-6; TRBD1 matches 10 bases. In germline, CDR1 is MNHEY, CDR2 SMNVEV (reference sequence). The CDR3 runs 14 residues. The ends lost 3 bases at V and 9 bases at J; junction bases unmatched: 2. In DNA form, the CDR3 reads TGTGCCAGCAGTTTGACAGGGGGCTCTTCACCCCTCCACTTT. Amino acids: CASSLTGGSSPLHF.

The rearrangement joins TRBV27 to TRBJ1-5, with D possibly TRBD1 on 5 matching bases. The CDR3 runs 14 residues. The germline V gene encodes CDR1 MNHEY and CDR2 SMNVEV (reference sequence). V was cut by 4 bases and J by 2 bases, with 9 bases left in between. CDR3: CASSSMTGNQPQHF. DNA for the CDR3: TGTGCCAGCAGTTCCATGACAGGCAATCAGCCCCAGCATTTT.

This sequence joins TRBV10-2 and TRBJ2-7; 11 positions match TRBD1. There are 14 residues in the CDR3. Germline V CDR1 and CDR2: WSHSY, SAAADI. V shed 0 bases, J shed 6 bases, and the junction held 1 base outside the gene matches. This chain's CDR3 is CASSESGQGVEQYF. CDR3 bases: TGCGCCAGCAGTGAGTCGGGACAGGGGGTCGAGCAGTACTTC.

This chain uses TRBV5-1 with TRBJ1-1; TRBD1 matches at 8 bases. In germline, CDR1 is SGHRS, CDR2 YFSETQ. Trimming removed 1 base from V and 6 bases from J; junction bases left unmatched: 17. The CDR3 loop spans 18 amino acids. CDR3 region: CASSLRPGGVGRRAEAFF. CDR3 in DNA: TGCGCCAGCAGCTTGCGTCCAGGGGGCGTGGGTCGTCGTGCTGAAGCTTTCTTT.

V usage is TRBV7-2 and J usage is TRBJ2-2, with TRBD1 matching 7 bases. The germline V gene encodes CDR1 SGHTA and CDR2 FQGNSA. Trimming at V came to 5 bases and at J to 5 bases, leaving 11 bases not matched to a gene. The CDR3 runs 16 residues. CDR3 amino acids: CASSPNRGIRTGELFF. The CDR3 coding sequence is TGTGCCAGCAGCCCGAACAGGGGAATAAGGACCGGGGAGCTGTTTTTT.

With regard to this clone: One end of the junction varies from germline; a read error may be responsible. V and J are TRBV7-7 and TRBJ2-5, with 9 bases that match TRBD2. This CDR3 has 15 amino acids. Germline CDR1 SSHAT, CDR2 FNYEAQ (reference sequence). The CDR3 spells CASSLERGVQETQYF. The CDR3 DNA reads TGTGCTAGCAGCTTAGAGCGGGGGGTCCAAGAGACCCAGTACTTC.

The gene calls are TRBV7-2 and TRBJ1-3, with D possibly TRBD1 on 5 matching bases. The CDR3 runs to 15 residues. Germline-derived CDR1 and CDR2 are SGHTA and FQGNSA. Trimming pared 5 bases from V and 2 bases from J, leaving 13 bases between. The CDR3 nucleotides read TGTGCCAGCAGCCGGGTGGGAGGGGCTGGAAACACCATATATTTT. This translates into CASSRVGGAGNTIYF.

The rearrangement uses TRBV12-5 and TRBJ1-6, with 8 bases that match TRBD1. V was pared by 5 bases and J by 10 bases, with 7 bases of the junction left unmatched. Germline V gives CDR1 LGHNT, CDR2 FRNRAP. The CDR3 is made up of 14 amino acids. The CDR3: CASGPGQGGSPLHF. CDR3 sequence (DNA): TGTGCTAGTGGTCCCGGACAGGGAGGCTCACCCCTCCACTTT.

V gene TRBV5-1 combines with J gene TRBJ2-3; D is uncertain. The CDR3 consists of 15 residues. V was cut by 1 base and J by 2 bases, with 11 bases left in between. Germline assignment: CDR1 SGHRS and CDR2 YFSETQ. In DNA form, the CDR3 reads TGCGCCAGCAGCTTGTATCTGTCCCCCACAGATACGCAGTATTTT. Translating it yields CASSLYLSPTDTQYF.

This chain joins TRBV5-3 and TRBJ1-2; no clear D. TRBV5-3 is treated as an ORF (open reading frame) with a function not yet certain. Trimming removed 3 bases at V and 2 bases at J, with 17 bases between. The CDR3 runs to 16 residues. The CDR3 region is CARSSPDRRKNYGYTF. CDR3 DNA: TGTGCCAGAAGCTCTCCCGACCGGCGCAAGAACTATGGCTACACCTTC.

This chain joins TRBV29-1 and TRBJ1-2; 11 positions match TRBD1. V lost 1 base, J lost 4 bases, and 2 bases stayed unmatched. Germline V gene data show CDR1 as SQVTM and CDR2 as ANQGSEA. The CDR3 has 14 residues. CDR3 in DNA: TGCAGCGTTGAAGGCGGACAGGGGGCCTATGGCTACACCTTC. Translation gives CSVEGGQGAYGYTF.

The rearrangement joins TRBV28 to TRBJ2-4; 7 bases match TRBD1. V lost 7 bases to trimming and J lost 5 bases; unmatched junction nucleotides: 5. This CDR3 is 13 amino acids long. Germline CDR1 is MDHEN and CDR2 is SYDVKM. The CDR3 sequence: CASNPDRENIQYF. In DNA form, the CDR3 reads TGTGCCAGCAACCCCGACAGGGAAAACATTCAGTACTTC.

The CDR3 bases are TGTGCCAGCAGGACGAACAGGGGACTGAACACTGAAGCTTTCTTT. Translated: CASRTNRGLNTEAFF. The rearrangement joins TRBV6-5 to TRBJ1-1; TRBD1 matches at 7 bases. CDR3 length equals 15 residues. Germline V lookup: CDR1 MNHEY, CDR2 SVGAGI. Trimming removed 6 bases from V and 0 bases from J; junction bases left unmatched: 7.

The chain uses TRBV10-3 and TRBJ2-3, with 8 positions matching TRBD2. The V gene end was trimmed by 4 bases and the J gene end by 2 bases; junction bases not matched to a gene: 5. CDR3 length: 15 residues. Per germline, CDR1 ENHRY and CDR2 SYGVKD. CDR3 nucleotide sequence: TGTGCCATCAGTGCCCAGCGGGGGCCCACAGATACGCAGTATTTT. This gives the protein CAISAQRGPTDTQYF.

CDR3 sequence: CASSPRTGGYNEQFF. CDR3 in DNA: TGTGCCAGCAGCCCTCGGACAGGGGGCTACAATGAGCAGTTCTTC. The chain is built from TRBV7-2 and TRBJ2-1; TRBD1 aligns across 10 bases. J lost 3 bases, V lost 5 bases, and 4 bases had no gene match. The V gene's germline CDR1 is SGHTA and CDR2 FQGNSA. CDR3 length equals 15 residues.

This clone came up a few times. The rearrangement links TRBV5-1 to TRBJ1-2, with 9 positions matching TRBD1. The CDR3 consists of 14 residues. Trimming cost V 7 bases and J 0 bases; bases outside gene matches: 4. Germline assignment: CDR1 SGHRS and CDR2 YFSETQ. The CDR3 coding sequence is TGCGCCAGCGGGACAGGGTTAACTAACTATGGCTACACCTTC. Amino acids: CASGTGLTNYGYTF. Full variable domain (rest looked up from reference TRBV5-1 and TRBJ1-2): KAGVTQTPRYLIKTRGQQVTLSCSPISGHRSVSWYQQTPGQGLQFLFEYFSETQRNKGNFPGRFSGRQFSNSRSEMNVSTLELGDSALYLCASGTGLTNYGYTFGSGTRLTVV.

This clone came up once. The chain joins TRBV5-4 to TRBJ2-4; perhaps TRBD1 as D (6 bases). Germline V lookup: CDR1 SGHNT, CDR2 YYREEE (reference sequence). This CDR3 is 16 amino acids long. Trimming removed 4 bases at V and 0 bases at J, with 14 bases between. The CDR3 here is CASSLGADLAKNIQYF. CDR3 DNA sequence: TGTGCCAGCAGCCTGGGGGCGGATCTAGCCAAAAACATTCAGTACTTC.

A few counts support this clone. The rearrangement joins TRBV5-1 to TRBJ2-2; 7 positions match TRBD1. CDR1 is SGHRS, CDR2 YFSETQ, per germline. Trimming at V came to 4 bases and at J to 7 bases, leaving 10 bases not matched to a gene. This CDR3 contains 15 residues. CDR3 amino acids: CASSREQGIIGELFF. CDR3 sequence (DNA): TGCGCCAGCAGCCGGGAACAGGGGATAATCGGGGAGCTGTTTTTT.

This clone appeared a single time. This chain links TRBV28 with TRBJ1-2; D remains unclear. Germline V CDR1 and CDR2: MDHEN, SYDVKM. The CDR3 runs to 12 residues. V gave up 6 bases and J gave up 5 bases, with 10 bases separating them. CDR3 amino acids: CASRIGGYGYTF. The CDR3 nucleotides are TGTGCCAGCAGGATCGGCGGGTATGGCTACACCTTC.

The chain uses TRBV5-4 and TRBJ1-2; D perhaps matches TRBD1 (6 bases). V was clipped by 1 base and J by 8 bases, with 18 bases between them. From germline, CDR1 is SGHNT and CDR2 YYREEE (reference sequence). The CDR3 has 15 amino acids. In nucleotides, the CDR3 is TGTGCCAGCAGCTTGTCTCAGGGGAAGATGGAGGGCTACACCTTC. This encodes CASSLSQGKMEGYTF.

DNA of the CDR3: TGTGCCAGCAGCTTGCAAGGGGTGGTCACCGGGGAGCTGTTTTTT. Translation gives CASSLQGVVTGELFF. The chain joins TRBV5-6 to TRBJ2-2, with a possible D match to TRBD1 (5 bases). This CDR3 has 15 residues. With 1 base removed from V and 4 bases from J, the gap between germline ends came to 11 bases. Looked up from germline, CDR1 is SGHDT and CDR2 is YYEEEE.

The rearrangement links TRBV29-1 to TRBJ2-3; TRBD2 matches 15 bases. This CDR3 is 18 amino acids long. With V trimmed by 2 bases and J by 1 base, 7 bases remained unmatched. CDR1 SQVTM and CDR2 ANQGSEA come from the germline V gene. This CDR3 reads CSVEPGLAGGRGTDTQYF. The CDR3 DNA sequence: TGCAGCGTTGAACCGGGACTAGCGGGGGGTCGGGGCACAGATACGCAGTATTTT.